This TCR beta chain was sequenced during a study of cytomegalovirus exposure and HLA in healthy donors. Losses at the gene ends were 5 bases for V and 5 bases for J; bases not matched to a gene: 11. Germline V CDR1 and CDR2: SGHVS, FQNEAQ. CDR3 length: 15 amino acids. General study points: In a later analysis, parvovirus B19, influenza, CMV and Epstein-Barr virus appeared linked to several top co-occurrence clusters. The dataset shows that most TCR sequences were rare, while some public TCRs occurred in many donors.

A note on this clone: Its antigen is not identified.

The PCR was carried out with 60 Vbeta primers and 13 Jbeta primers. Data came from immunoSEQ multiplex PCR; TCRdb stores just in-frame clones and leaves some out. The data hold under 150,000 clones, with roughly 82% observed a single time. What was sequenced was PBMCs. The sequence was obtained from a boy aged 5-17 years in good health and CMV-seronegative. This chain connects TRBV7-8 to TRBJ1-2; 7 bases line up with TRBD1. The CDR3 here is CASSQRRQGGYGYTF. The CDR3 bases are TGTGCCAGCAGCCAACGTAGACAGGGTGGATATGGCTACACCTTC.